This entry lists 14 T cell receptor beta chains sequenced from one sample in a study of shared clonotypes between healthy human individuals. Sequencing used immunoSEQ multiplex PCR; TCRdb keeps in-frame clones, though not all of them. The sample holds 2 million to 2.5 million clones; approximately 94% are singletons and the top ten take roughly 0.13%. The sequenced material came from naive CD4+ T cells sorted from blood. As to subset: CD45RA+ positively selected. These receptors originate from a man younger than 35 in good health.

The chain recombines TRBV6-5 with TRBJ2-2, with 12 bases identical to TRBD1. V lost 4 bases to trimming and J lost 4 bases; unmatched junction nucleotides: 4. In germline, CDR1 is MNHEY, CDR2 SVGAGI. The CDR3 covers 16 residues. The CDR3 sequence is CASSFGTGGFTGELFF. CDR3 DNA sequence: TGTGCCAGCAGTTTCGGGACAGGGGGCTTCACCGGGGAGCTGTTTTTT.

The genes are TRBV6-6 and TRBJ1-5; TRBD1 matches at 8 bases. This CDR3 spans 14 amino acids. V gave up 6 bases and J gave up 5 bases; unmatched junction bases: 6. In germline, CDR1 is MNHNY, CDR2 SVGAGI (reference sequence). This CDR3 is CASRDGTGYQPQHF. The CDR3 bases are TGTGCCAGCAGGGACGGGACAGGATATCAGCCCCAGCATTTT.

The chain's CDR3 is CASSLVSGRVSTDTQYF. Written as DNA, the CDR3 is TGTGCCAGCAGCTTAGTTAGCGGGAGAGTCAGCACAGATACGCAGTATTTT. The chain has TRBV13 and TRBJ2-3; TRBD2 matches at 9 bases. The CDR3 is 17 amino acids. Germline CDR1 reads PRHDT; CDR2 reads FYEKMQ (reference sequence). Unmatched junction bases numbered 5, after V lost 1 base and J lost 0 bases.

The rearrangement joins TRBV28 to TRBJ2-3; TRBD2 is a possible D gene (6 bases). V was clipped by 7 bases and J by 6 bases, with 20 bases between them. This CDR3 has 15 amino acids. Looked up from germline, CDR1 is MDHEN and CDR2 is SYDVKM. CDR3 sequence (DNA): TGTGCCAGCACCGTGGGGTGGACTACCCCTGATACGCAGTATTTT. Protein sequence: CASTVGWTTPDTQYF. Complete variable domain (other parts from reference TRBV28 and TRBJ2-3): DVKVTQSSRYLVKRTGEKVFLECVQDMDHENMFWYRQDPGLGLRLIYFSYDVKMKEKGDIPEGYSVSREKKERFSLILESASTNQTSMYLCASTVGWTTPDTQYFGPGTRLTVL.

CDR3 coding DNA: TGTGCCAGCAAGTTGGGGACAGGGAACATGAACACTGAAGCTTTCTTT. Amino acid sequence: CASKLGTGNMNTEAFF. The chain links TRBV27 to TRBJ1-1, with 9 bases that match TRBD1. Germline V gives CDR1 MNHEY, CDR2 SMNVEV (reference sequence). The CDR3 runs to 16 residues. V trimming: 7 bases; J trimming: 0 bases; junction bases outside the gene matches: 9.

This rearrangement joins TRBV25-1 to TRBJ1-1; D gene uncertain. In germline, CDR1 is MGHDK, CDR2 SYGVNS. V was clipped by 1 base and J by 11 bases, with 14 bases between them. The CDR3 totals 13 residues. CDR3 protein: CASSESGVLGAFF. CDR3 nucleotide sequence: TGTGCCAGCAGTGAATCAGGTGTTTTAGGGGCTTTCTTT.

In nucleotides, the CDR3 is TGTGCCAGCATCCGGACAGGAAGCTCCTACAATGAGCAGTTCTTC. Amino acids: CASIRTGSSYNEQFF. The rearrangement uses TRBV28 and TRBJ2-1; 7 nucleotides agree with TRBD1. The V segment lost 7 bases and the J segment 0 bases; nucleotides outside the gene matches: 6. The germline CDR1 and CDR2 sequences are MDHEN and SYDVKM. The length of the CDR3 is 15 residues. The full variable domain, completed using reference TRBV28 and TRBJ2-1, is DVKVTQSSRYLVKRTGEKVFLECVQDMDHENMFWYRQDPGLGLRLIYFSYDVKMKEKGDIPEGYSVSREKKERFSLILESASTNQTSMYLCASIRTGSSYNEQFFGPGTRLTVL.

The gene calls are TRBV7-2 and TRBJ1-1; 8 nucleotides match TRBD1. Unmatched junction bases numbered 11, after V lost 5 bases and J lost 3 bases. The CDR3 extends over 16 amino acids. CDR1 is SGHTA and CDR2 is FQGNSA in the germline V gene. DNA of the CDR3: TGTGCCAGCAGCCCCCCGGCAGGGGGCGCCTACACTGAAGCTTTCTTT. Protein: CASSPPAGGAYTEAFF.

V and J are TRBV5-1 and TRBJ2-1; 8 bases agree with TRBD2. Germline trimming cut 4 bases from V and 7 bases from J; bases unmatched to any gene: 13. Per germline, CDR1 SGHRS and CDR2 YFSETQ. CDR3 length: 16 amino acids. CDR3 DNA: TGCGCCAGCAGCCCAGATCCAGCGGGGGAGGGAAATGAGCAGTTCTTC. Residues: CASSPDPAGEGNEQFF. Looking up the rest from reference TRBV5-1 and TRBJ2-1 gives the full variable domain: KAGVTQTPRYLIKTRGQQVTLSCSPISGHRSVSWYQQTPGQGLQFLFEYFSETQRNKGNFPGRFSGRQFSNSRSEMNVSTLELGDSALYLCASSPDPAGEGNEQFFGPGTRLTVL.

J is TRBJ1-1 and V is TRBV28; D not resolved. Trimming left V 8 bases short and J 0 bases short, with 7 bases between. Germline CDR1 is MDHEN and CDR2 is SYDVKM. CDR3 length: 12 amino acids. The CDR3 sequence is CASGLLNTEAFF. CDR3 coding DNA: TGTGCCAGCGGACTGTTGAACACTGAAGCTTTCTTT.

V is TRBV7-6 and J is TRBJ2-2; D gene ambiguous. The CDR3 runs to 14 residues. V was pared by 4 bases and J by 4 bases, with 10 bases between. Germline V gene sequence: CDR1 SGHVS, CDR2 FNYEAQ. CDR3 amino acids: CASSSVLVTGELFF. In DNA form, the CDR3 reads TGTGCCAGCAGCTCGGTCTTGGTCACCGGGGAGCTGTTTTTT.

This chain uses TRBV2 with TRBJ2-1; perhaps TRBD2 as D (5 bases). V was pared by 6 bases and J by 10 bases, with 13 bases between. Germline V lookup: CDR1 SNHLY, CDR2 FYNNEI. There are 12 residues in the CDR3. Here the CDR3 DNA reads TGTGCCAGCAGAGTGGAACTAGGGGAGCAGTTCTTC. Translated: CASRVELGEQFF. The full variable domain, completed using reference TRBV2 and TRBJ2-1, is EPEVTQTPSHQVTQMGQEVILRCVPISNHLYFYWYRQILGQKVEFLVSFYNNEISEKSEIFDDQFSVERPDGSNFTLKIRSTKLEDSAMYFCASRVELGEQFFGPGTRLTVL.

The chain uses TRBV7-9 and TRBJ2-3; D possibly uses TRBD1 or TRBD2 (5 bases each). V dropped 3 bases and J dropped 2 bases, with 9 bases sitting between them. The CDR3 runs to 14 residues. The germline gives CDR1 SEHNR, CDR2 FQNEAQ (reference sequence). CDR3 sequence reads: CASSFPGTTDTQYF. CDR3 in DNA: TGTGCCAGCAGCTTTCCGGGGACCACAGATACGCAGTATTTT. Combining the CDR3 with reference TRBV7-9 and TRBJ2-3 gives the whole variable domain DTGVSQNPRHKITKRGQNVTFRCDPISEHNRLYWYRQTLGQGPEFLTYFQNEAQLEKSRLLSDRFSAERPKGSFSTLEIQRTEQGDSAMYLCASSFPGTTDTQYFGPGTRLTVL.

J is TRBJ1-6 and V is TRBV18, with D uncertain. Trimming shortened V by 2 bases and J by 6 bases, and 14 bases separated the two germline ends. Per germline, CDR1 KGHSH and CDR2 LQKENI. The CDR3 runs to 16 residues. CDR3 loop: CASSPSSTIINSPLHF. The CDR3 bases are TGTGCCAGCTCACCAAGTAGTACGATAATTAATTCACCCCTCCACTTT.